A selection of T cell receptor beta chains follows, all from one sample in a study of T cells in Graves' hyperthyroidism and ophthalmopathy. TCRdb reanalysed the multiplex PCR reads using MiXCR and keeps one entry per CDR3 protein. Of under 700,000 distinct CDR3 sequences in the sample, over 15% are singletons; the top ten hold roughly 18%. Specimen: blood. These receptors came from a woman aged 18-29 years with Graves' hyperthyroidism. CDR3s include the opening cysteine and the closing phenylalanine or tryptophan. The order of the fields is clone size, V gene, D gene, J gene, CDR3 protein, CDR3 DNA. A D gene is named only where the DNA matches it firmly. Clone size is shown for a subset of rows, as once, few, many or a class of expanded clone.

few	TRBV11-2	TRBD2	TRBJ2-2	CASSFLAGANTGELFF	TGTGCCAGCAGCTTCCTAGCGGGAGCGAACACCGGGGAGCTGTTTTTT
NA	TRBV4-3	TRBD1	TRBJ2-7	CASSPHPGQGLYEQYF	TGCGCCAGCAGCCCCCACCCGGGACAGGGCCTCTACGAGCAGTACTTC
few	TRBV20-1	NA	TRBJ1-4	CSAAGTAKKLFF	TGCAGTGCTGCCGGGACTGCGAAAAAACTGTTTTTT
few	TRBV6-2/TRBV6-3	NA	TRBJ2-2	CASSYSINTGELFF	TGTGCCAGCAGTTACTCGATAAACACCGGGGAGCTGTTTTTT
many	TRBV20-1	NA	TRBJ2-7	CSARDGGRYEQYF	TGCAGTGCTAGAGATGGAGGCAGATACGAGCAGTACTTC
many	TRBV20-1	NA	TRBJ2-1	CSARDYVPEKRFYNEQFF	TGCAGTGCTAGAGATTATGTGCCAGAGAAGAGGTTCTACAATGAGCAGTTCTTC
few	TRBV7-8	TRBD1	TRBJ1-5	CASSLQQGGVGPQHF	TGTGCCAGCAGCTTACAGCAGGGGGGCGTTGGGCCCCAGCATTTT
NA	TRBV18	TRBD1	TRBJ1-3	CASSLGTDSGNTIYF	TGTGCCAGCTCACTGGGGACAGACTCTGGAAACACCATATATTTT
many	TRBV2	NA	TRBJ1-5	CASSADNQPQHF	TGTGCCAGCAGTGCAGACAATCAGCCCCAGCATTTT
many	TRBV7-9	TRBD2	TRBJ2-5	CASSWGLAGPEEETQYF	TGTGCCAGCAGTTGGGGACTAGCGGGGCCGGAGGAGGAGACCCAGTACTTC
few	TRBV6-9	TRBD2	TRBJ2-3	CASTPEGLAKDTQYF	TGTGCCAGCACCCCGGAGGGACTAGCGAAAGATACGCAGTATTTT
many	TRBV2	TRBD2	TRBJ2-2	CASVTSGALTGELFF	TGTGCCAGCGTCACTAGCGGGGCCCTCACCGGGGAGCTGTTTTTT
few	TRBV15	NA	TRBJ1-6	CATSGTRDSYNSPLHF	TGTGCCACCAGCGGAACCCGCGACAGTTATAATTCACCCCTCCACTTT
many	TRBV3-1	NA	TRBJ2-4	CARTGAKNIQYF	TGTGCCAGGACCGGGGCCAAAAACATTCAGTACTTC
many	TRBV5-4	NA	TRBJ2-7	CASSPAGRSSYEQYF	TGTGCCAGCAGCCCGGCTGGGCGGAGCTCCTACGAGCAGTACTTC
many	TRBV5-4	TRBD2	TRBJ2-3	CASSLDAGGSADTQYF	TGTGCCAGCAGCTTGGATGCGGGGGGTAGCGCAGATACGCAGTATTTT
many	TRBV7-2	TRBD1	TRBJ1-2	CASSFRDRNNYGYTF	TGTGCCAGCAGCTTCCGGGACAGAAATAACTATGGCTACACCTTC